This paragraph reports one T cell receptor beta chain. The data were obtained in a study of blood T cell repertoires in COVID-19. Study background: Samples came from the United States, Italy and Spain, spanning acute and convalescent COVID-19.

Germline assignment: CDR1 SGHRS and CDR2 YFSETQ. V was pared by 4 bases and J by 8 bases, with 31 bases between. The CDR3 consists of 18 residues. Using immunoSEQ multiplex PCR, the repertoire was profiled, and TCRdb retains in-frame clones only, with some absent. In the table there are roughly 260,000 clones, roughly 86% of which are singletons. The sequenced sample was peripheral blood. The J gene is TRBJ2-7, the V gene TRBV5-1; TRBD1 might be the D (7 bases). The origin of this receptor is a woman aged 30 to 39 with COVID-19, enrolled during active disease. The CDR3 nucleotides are TGCGCCAGCAGCCCGGGGACAGTGGGACTCCCATCCTTATTCAAGCAGTACTTC. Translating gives CASSPGTVGLPSLFKQYF.